One sample yielded the 20 T cell receptor beta chains listed below, sequenced in a study of T-cell memory formation after mild COVID-19. TCRdb fed the 5' RACE reads into MiXCR, producing one record per CDR3 protein. The sample includes 250,000 or so distinct CDR3 sequences, roughly 18% seen only once; the top ten take about 21%. The sample was PBMCs or a T cell subset sorted from them (not recorded which). These receptors were collected from a man aged 18 to 30 who had mild COVID-19 (a few samples of this study predate the infection). Cell type and time point are not known.

This sequence joins TRBV20-1 and TRBJ2-7, with D tentatively TRBD2 (6 bases). Germline lookup yields CDR1 DFQATT and CDR2 SNEGSKA (reference sequence). V shed 6 bases and J shed 0 bases, with 18 bases lying between them. The CDR3 covers 15 residues. The CDR3 coding sequence is TGCAGTGCCCACAGTCCAGCCGGGAGCTCCTACGAGCAGTACTTC. The encoded protein is CSAHSPAGSSYEQYF.

V is TRBV7-9 and J is TRBJ2-7; 7 nucleotides agree with TRBD1. V lost 4 bases and J lost 9; bases outside the gene matches: 15. The CDR3 runs to 15 residues. From germline, CDR1 is SEHNR and CDR2 FQNEAQ (reference sequence). The CDR3 sequence is CASSSTRQGSSGQYV. In nucleotides, the CDR3 is TGTGCCAGCAGCTCGACCAGACAGGGCTCCTCCGGGCAGTACGTC.

This clonotype was seen more than once but under ten times. The J gene is TRBJ2-3, the V gene TRBV11-2; 8 bases are shared with TRBD2. This CDR3 region has 16 residues. Trimming at V came to 1 base and at J to 5 bases, leaving 8 bases not matched to a gene. Germline CDR1 reads SGHAT; CDR2 reads FQNNGV. CDR3 sequence reads: CASSLVPAGVRDTQYF. CDR3 nucleotide sequence: TGTGCCAGCAGCTTAGTTCCAGCGGGGGTGAGAGATACGCAGTATTTT.

The chain uses TRBV7-9 and TRBJ2-1; D unclear. The CDR3 is 12 amino acids. V was trimmed by 1 base and J by 8 bases, leaving 6 bases between them. Germline CDR1 and CDR2: SEHNR and FQNEAQ (reference sequence). The CDR3 bases are TGTGCCAGCAGCTTAGAAGGTCATGAGCAGTTCTTC. This sequence encodes CASSLEGHEQFF.

The V gene is TRBV12-3 or TRBV12-4, the J gene TRBJ2-5; a possible D gene is TRBD1 (5 bases). V was shortened by 7 bases and J by 4 bases, with 13 bases between the two germline ends. There are 13 residues in the CDR3. Here the CDR3 DNA reads TGTGCCAGCACCTCCCAGGGTGGAGAGACCCAGTACTTC. This codes for CASTSQGGETQYF.

The chain recombines TRBV6-2 or TRBV6-3 with TRBJ2-2; TRBD2 aligns across 9 bases. Germline V gene lookup returns CDR1 MNHEY and CDR2 SVGEGT. Trimming at V came to 8 bases and at J to 8 bases, leaving 9 bases not matched to a gene. The CDR3 runs to 14 residues. CDR3 loop: CASLQRGASGELFF. As DNA, the CDR3 is TGTGCCAGCCTTCAGCGGGGGGCCTCGGGGGAGCTGTTTTTT.

This clonotype was counted only a few times. The DNA of the CDR3 is TGTGCCAGCAGCCCTGGACAGGGTACCTACAATGAGCAGTTCTTC. Protein: CASSPGQGTYNEQFF. The chain couples TRBV7-9 to TRBJ2-1; 8 nucleotides align to TRBD1. Germline CDR1 SEHNR, CDR2 FQNEAQ (reference sequence). This CDR3 comprises 15 residues. With V trimmed by 5 bases and J by 2 bases, 5 bases remained unmatched.

V usage is TRBV9 and J usage is TRBJ1-1; D uncertain. This CDR3 is built from 14 residues. V lost 0 bases, J lost 1 base, and 7 bases lay in between. Germline V CDR1 and CDR2: SGDLS, YYNGEE. The CDR3 bases are TGTGCCAGCAGCGTAGAAGGCCAGAACACTGAAGCTTTCTTT. Its protein product is CASSVEGQNTEAFF.

V usage is TRBV5-4 and J usage is TRBJ2-3; 12 nucleotides match TRBD1. This CDR3 has 15 residues. CDR1 and CDR2 (germline): SGHNT, YYREEE (reference sequence). The J segment lost 4 bases and the V segment lost 5 bases, leaving 5 bases of the junction unmatched. This chain's CDR3 is CASRWGQGAPDTQYF. CDR3 nucleotides: TGTGCCAGCAGATGGGGACAGGGGGCCCCAGATACGCAGTATTTT. The variable domain in full, completed from reference TRBV5-4 and TRBJ2-3, reads ETGVTQSPTHLIKTRGQQVTLRCSSQSGHNTVSWYQQALGQGPQFIFQYYREEENGRGNFPPRFSGLQFPNYSSELNVNALELDDSALYLCASRWGQGAPDTQYFGPGTRLTVL.

This clonotype occurred a few times. The rearrangement uses TRBV7-2 and TRBJ1-4, with 7 bases lining up with TRBD1. The junction had 11 bases not matched to a gene; V was cut back by 5 bases and J by 8 bases. Germline V lookup: CDR1 SGHTA, CDR2 FQGNSA. The CDR3 extends over 15 amino acids. CDR3 region: CASSKGSTGVEKLFF. As DNA, the CDR3 is TGTGCCAGCAGCAAAGGATCTACAGGGGTCGAAAAACTGTTTTTT.

This rearrangement joins TRBV9 to TRBJ2-5; perhaps TRBD1 as D (6 bases). Trimming removed 2 bases at V and 5 bases at J, with 10 bases between. This CDR3 spans 13 amino acids. The V gene's germline CDR1 is SGDLS and CDR2 YYNGEE. CDR3 residues: CASSVTGYETQYF. The CDR3 DNA sequence: TGTGCCAGCAGCGTCACAGGGTACGAGACCCAGTACTTC.

This clonotype was observed a few times. V gene TRBV7-2 combines with J gene TRBJ1-2; TRBD1 matches at 8 bases. The CDR3 has 15 residues. Trimming removed 5 bases from V and 8 bases from J; junction bases left unmatched: 13. CDR1 is SGHTA, CDR2 FQGNSA, per germline. Here the CDR3 DNA reads TGTGCCAGCAGCCCATCTGGACAGGGAGGAAGAGGCTACACCTTC. Amino acids: CASSPSGQGGRGYTF.

The J gene is TRBJ2-7, the V gene TRBV5-1, with D possibly TRBD1 on 6 matching bases. The length of the CDR3 is 14 residues. The V end was cut by 3 bases, the J end by 3 bases, with 13 bases between. Germline V lookup: CDR1 SGHRS, CDR2 YFSETQ. CDR3 region: CASSSPLDSYEQYF. As DNA, the CDR3 is TGCGCCAGCAGCTCCCCGCTGGACAGCTACGAGCAGTACTTC.

The chain recombines TRBV4-1 with TRBJ1-2, with D tentatively TRBD1 (5 bases). This CDR3 contains 13 residues. V was clipped by 10 bases and J by 8 bases, with 20 bases between them. In germline, CDR1 is MGHRA, CDR2 YSYEKL. CDR3 nucleotide sequence: TGCGCCACCCGGGGGTGGCAGACGGGCGGCTACACCTTC. This translates into CATRGWQTGGYTF.

J is TRBJ1-6 and V is TRBV19; D not resolved. CDR3 length: 14 residues. V was pared by 6 bases and J by 4 bases, with 10 bases between. Germline CDR1 reads LNHDA; CDR2 reads SQIVND (reference sequence). CDR3 sequence (DNA): TGTGCCAGTAGCCCCGGACGGTATAATTCACCCCTCCACTTT. The encoded protein is CASSPGRYNSPLHF.

The rearrangement links TRBV3-1 to TRBJ2-5; 10 nucleotides align to TRBD2. Per germline, CDR1 LGHDT and CDR2 YNNKEL (reference sequence). This CDR3 region has 15 residues. V gave up 4 bases and J gave up 5 bases; unmatched junction bases: 7. The CDR3 DNA follows: TGTGCCAGCAGCCGAGCGGGGGGGCCGGGGGAGACCCAGTACTTC. Protein sequence: CASSRAGGPGETQYF.

This clonotype has just a few counts. The chain joins TRBV10-3 to TRBJ2-1; 12 bases agree with TRBD2. The germline CDR1 and CDR2 sequences are ENHRY and SYGVKD. The CDR3 length is 15 residues. With 0 bases clipped from V and 8 bases from J, the junction kept 2 bases outside the gene matches. CDR3 region: CAISESSSGGDEQFF. DNA for the CDR3: TGTGCCATCAGTGAGTCGTCTAGCGGGGGGGATGAGCAGTTCTTC.

In its sample, this clonotype was seen a few times. The chain couples TRBV6-2 or TRBV6-3 to TRBJ2-2, with a possible D match to TRBD1 (5 bases). The CDR3 runs 14 residues. V was clipped by 7 bases and J by 2 bases, with 11 bases between them. CDR1 and CDR2 from the germline V gene are MNHEY and SVGEGT. CDR3 DNA sequence: TGTGCCAGCAACGACAGACTCAACACCGGGGAGCTGTTTTTT. This gives the protein CASNDRLNTGELFF.

The rearrangement uses TRBV7-3 and TRBJ1-1, with D uncertain. The CDR3 runs to 13 residues. Between the trimmed V and J ends, which lost 5 bases and 5 bases, there was a span of 12 bases. The germline V gene has CDR1 SGHTA and CDR2 FQGTGA. This CDR3 is CASSRSGETEAFF. CDR3 nucleotide sequence: TGTGCCAGCAGCCGATCGGGAGAGACTGAAGCTTTCTTT.

The rearrangement uses TRBV4-2 and TRBJ2-7; D possibly uses TRBD1 or TRBD2 (5 bases each). Looked up from germline, CDR1 is LGHNA and CDR2 is YNFKEQ. Trimming pared 0 bases from V and 1 base from J, leaving 10 bases between. This CDR3 is built from 15 residues. CDR3 residues: CASSQDLRGSYEQYF. CDR3 DNA: TGTGCCAGCAGCCAAGATTTGAGGGGATCCTACGAGCAGTACTTC.